This entry features one T cell receptor (beta chain) sequence. Its antigen remains unidentified. The unexposed donors gave CD4+ T cells in about 2010-2018, prior to COVID-19. The cells were cultured for about ten days before CD4+ T cells were isolated. As cell numbers allowed, unexposed-donor CD4+ T cells faced SARS-CoV-2 S/N and four cold-coronavirus spikes. About 1.9 million PBMCs per well were cultured with 10 IU/ml IL-2. CDR3 length equals 16 residues. Between the trimmed V and J ends, which lost 4 bases and 8 bases, there was a span of 21 bases. CDR1 MGHRA and CDR2 YSYEKL come from the germline V gene. This record belongs to a study of CD4 T cells in relation to SARS-CoV-2 and coronaviruses. Study summary: ViraFEST: approximately ten-day antigen culture of PBMCs, then TCR beta CDR3 sequencing. The negative reference was HIV-1 Nef peptide pool or peptide-free culture.

TCRdb's copy holds only in-frame clones and misses some; the assay was immunoSEQ multiplex PCR. The data show 25,000 to 30,000 clones, around 73% seen once. The clonotype was recovered from a human donor in good health. The rearrangement links TRBV4-1 to TRBJ2-1; possibly TRBD1 or TRBD2 for D (6 bases each). Sequenced sample: CD4+ T cells from PBMCs, cultured in vitro. In DNA form, the CDR3 reads TGCGCCAGCAGCCGGGGGCTAGCGACCAGCCTCCATGAGCAGTTCTTC. It yields the protein CASSRGLATSLHEQFF.